The 20 T cell receptor beta chains presented below share a single source sample, sequenced in a study of blood T cells in healthy people across ages. Using a J-beta primer mix together with a sample-barcoded 5' primer, a second PCR was run for about 6 to 12 cycles. TCRdb ran MiXCR on the 5' RACE reads and lists one entry per CDR3 protein. The data contain roughly 2 million distinct CDR3 sequences, roughly 49% of them seen just once; the ten biggest clones take up approximately 2%. The sequencing sample was made of blood. These receptor sequences come from a woman aged 40 to 50 in good health.

V is TRBV4-3 and J is TRBJ1-6; D is ambiguous. This CDR3 comprises 13 residues. Looked up from germline, CDR1 is LGHNA and CDR2 is YSLEER. The V and J ends lost 1 base and 13 bases respectively, with 11 bases between them. The CDR3: CASSQGAGHPLHF. DNA of the CDR3: TGCGCCAGCAGCCAAGGCGCGGGCCACCCCCTCCACTTT.

This sequence joins TRBV4-3 and TRBJ1-1; perhaps TRBD1 as D (6 bases). The length of the CDR3 is 17 residues. Germline loops: CDR1 LGHNA, CDR2 YSLEER. Trimming shortened V by 1 base and J by 4 bases, and 19 bases separated the two germline ends. The CDR3 reads CASSQGGMTGSPTEAFF. CDR3 in DNA: TGCGCCAGCAGCCAAGGGGGAATGACAGGATCCCCCACTGAAGCTTTCTTT.

This clonotype was seen more than once but under ten times. V usage is TRBV29-1 and J usage is TRBJ1-2; tentative D call: TRBD1 (6 bases). CDR3 length: 14 amino acids. The V gene's germline CDR1 is SQVTM and CDR2 ANQGSEA. Deletions cut 6 bases from V and 5 bases from J, with 19 bases between. The CDR3 region is CSVGGSGGDYGYTF. CDR3 DNA: TGCAGCGTGGGGGGCTCGGGTGGCGATTATGGCTACACCTTC.

The table lists this clonotype with a few counts. The chain couples TRBV6-6 to TRBJ1-2, with TRBD1 as a possible D gene (5 bases). This CDR3 has 15 residues. The germline V gene has CDR1 MNHNY and CDR2 SVGAGI (reference sequence). Trimming left V 0 bases short and J 5 bases short, with 13 bases between. The CDR3 DNA reads TGTGCCAGCAGTTACTCAGGGGAGGATAGTTATGGCTACACCTTC. It yields the protein CASSYSGEDSYGYTF.

This clonotype was recorded a few times. The V and J genes are TRBV7-2 and TRBJ2-5, with D tentatively TRBD2 (6 bases). CDR1 is SGHTA, CDR2 FQGNSA, per germline. The V and J ends lost 1 base and 2 bases respectively, with 23 bases between them. This CDR3 is 19 amino acids long. As DNA, the CDR3 is TGTGCCAGCAGCTTAGACGTCGTCGCGGGACGGAGAAATCAAGAGACCCAGTACTTC. Protein sequence: CASSLDVVAGRRNQETQYF.

This chain connects TRBV28 to TRBJ2-4, with 12 bases that match TRBD2. Germline V gene data show CDR1 as MDHEN and CDR2 as SYDVKM. After removal of 8 bases from V and 0 bases from J, the junction contained 20 bases not matched to a gene. The CDR3 has 21 residues. The CDR3 bases are TGTGCCAGCGTTACGGGGGCAGAACGACTAGCGGGGGCCTTAGCCAAAAACATTCAGTACTTC. Protein: CASVTGAERLAGALAKNIQYF.

The rearrangement joins TRBV11-2 to TRBJ1-6, with D hard to call. CDR1 is SGHAT and CDR2 is FQNNGV in the germline V gene. The CDR3 extends over 16 amino acids. Between the trimmed V and J ends, which lost 3 bases and 4 bases, there was a span of 13 bases. The CDR3 nucleotides read TGTGCCAGCAGCTTTTTTCGGGGAACTTATAATTCACCCCTCCACTTT. Its translation is CASSFFRGTYNSPLHF.

The rearrangement uses TRBV7-9 and TRBJ2-1; 8 positions match TRBD2. CDR3 size: 14 residues. Germline CDR1 and CDR2: SEHNR and FQNEAQ (reference sequence). After removal of 5 bases from V and 10 bases from J, the junction contained 10 bases not matched to a gene. The CDR3 region has the DNA TGTGCCAGCAGCATAGAGGTGACTAGCGTGGAGCAGTTCTTC. It is translated as CASSIEVTSVEQFF.

The rearrangement uses TRBV20-1 and TRBJ2-7; D possibly uses TRBD1 or TRBD2 (5 bases each). The V end lost 3 bases, the J end lost 0 bases, and 15 bases lay between the germline ends. The CDR3 runs to 15 residues. CDR1 and CDR2 from the germline V gene are DFQATT and SNEGSKA (reference sequence). The CDR3 here is CSARLPRGSSYEQYF. The CDR3, as DNA: TGCAGTGCTAGGCTACCGAGGGGAAGCTCCTACGAGCAGTACTTC.

This clonotype has just a few counts. This chain links TRBV28 with TRBJ2-3; no firm D call. The CDR3 has 15 amino acids. Germline V gives CDR1 MDHEN, CDR2 SYDVKM. V was trimmed by 4 bases and J by 5 bases, leaving 16 bases between them. Here the CDR3 DNA reads TGTGCCAGCAGTTCCCACCCCTCAAGAAGAGATACGCAGTATTTT. It encodes CASSSHPSRRDTQYF.

The chain uses TRBV4-1 and TRBJ2-1; 8 bases are a match to TRBD2. V shed 0 bases and J 4 bases; nucleotides not matched to a gene: 8. The CDR3 has 17 residues. CDR1 MGHRA and CDR2 YSYEKL come from the germline V gene. The CDR3 loop is CASSQDDGLAGYNEQFF. The CDR3 DNA is TGCGCCAGCAGCCAAGATGATGGGCTAGCGGGTTACAATGAGCAGTTCTTC.

This chain connects TRBV28 to TRBJ2-7; D is unresolved. Trimming left V 6 bases short and J 2 bases short, with 14 bases between. Germline CDR1 and CDR2: MDHEN and SYDVKM. This CDR3 is 14 amino acids long. The CDR3 loop is CASRPPAGTYEQYF. The CDR3 bases are TGTGCCAGCAGGCCCCCCGCTGGAACCTACGAGCAGTACTTC.

The V call is TRBV6-5, the J call TRBJ1-1; the D gene is possibly TRBD1 (6 bases). There are 16 residues in the CDR3. V lost 0 bases, J lost 1 base, and 12 bases lay in between. Looked up from germline, CDR1 is MNHEY and CDR2 is SVGAGI. In DNA, the CDR3 is TGTGCCAGCAGTTACTCCGGGGGGCGGGCGAACACTGAAGCTTTCTTT. Encoded protein: CASSYSGGRANTEAFF.

This clonotype was detected once. The genes are TRBV29-1 and TRBJ2-1; the D gene is possibly TRBD2 (6 bases). Per germline, CDR1 SQVTM and CDR2 ANQGSEA. Trimming removed 5 bases at V and 15 bases at J, with 26 bases between. The length of the CDR3 is 14 residues. The CDR3 protein is CSVIASEVIWDWFF. In DNA, the CDR3 is TGCAGCGTTATCGCCTCTGAAGTCATCTGGGACTGGTTCTTC.

V and J are TRBV5-4 and TRBJ2-3; 7 bases agree with TRBD2. CDR1 and CDR2 from the germline V gene are SGHNT and YYREEE (reference sequence). With 4 bases clipped from V and 6 bases from J, the junction kept 5 bases outside the gene matches. This CDR3 is built from 13 residues. The CDR3: CASSIFGRDTQYF. For the CDR3, the DNA is TGTGCCAGCAGCATATTCGGGAGGGATACGCAGTATTTT. The whole variable domain, filled in from reference TRBV5-4 and TRBJ2-3, reads ETGVTQSPTHLIKTRGQQVTLRCSSQSGHNTVSWYQQALGQGPQFIFQYYREEENGRGNFPPRFSGLQFPNYSSELNVNALELDDSALYLCASSIFGRDTQYFGPGTRLTVL.

This clonotype was seen a few times. The chain carries TRBV6-5 and TRBJ2-7; the D call may be TRBD1 or TRBD2 (5 bases each). Trimming removed 7 bases at V and 3 bases at J, with 10 bases between. Germline V CDR1 and CDR2: MNHEY, SVGAGI. The CDR3 runs to 12 residues. CDR3 nucleotide sequence: TGTGCCAGCACGGGGCAGAACTACGAGCAGTACTTC. Translating it yields CASTGQNYEQYF.

This chain joins TRBV5-1 and TRBJ2-3; D perhaps matches TRBD1 (6 bases). CDR1 and CDR2 (germline): SGHRS, YFSETQ. The CDR3 contains 15 residues. V lost 0 bases and J 4 bases, leaving 12 bases between the germline ends. In DNA, the CDR3 is TGCGCCAGCAGCTTGGGGATAGGGGGTGCAGATACGCAGTATTTT. Translated, it gives CASSLGIGGADTQYF.

In this sample, this clonotype turned up once. This chain connects TRBV6-1 to TRBJ1-2; tentative D call: TRBD1 (6 bases). Germline lookup yields CDR1 MNHNS and CDR2 SASEGT. This CDR3 has 15 residues. V lost 2 bases and J lost 5, with 15 bases in between. In DNA, the CDR3 is TGTGCCAGCAGTGAAAGAGCTCTTACAGGGTATGGCTACACCTTC. Protein product: CASSERALTGYGYTF.

The V gene is TRBV6-5, the J gene TRBJ1-6, with 7 bases aligning to TRBD1. CDR1 is MNHEY, CDR2 SVGAGI, per germline. The V gene end was trimmed by 5 bases and the J gene end by 9 bases; junction bases not matched to a gene: 7. CDR3 length: 14 residues. This CDR3 is CASSDHRTGSPLHF. CDR3 bases: TGTGCCAGCAGTGACCATCGGACAGGTTCACCCCTCCACTTT.

This clonotype occurred a few times. The chain has TRBV5-1 and TRBJ2-5; D is perhaps TRBD2 (6 bases). This CDR3 has 17 amino acids. Trimming cost V 0 bases and J 1 base, with 16 bases left between them. The germline V gene has CDR1 SGHRS and CDR2 YFSETQ. The CDR3 coding sequence is TGCGCCAGCAGCTTGGCCAGCGCGGGGCCGACCCAAGAGACCCAGTACTTC. Translation gives CASSLASAGPTQETQYF.